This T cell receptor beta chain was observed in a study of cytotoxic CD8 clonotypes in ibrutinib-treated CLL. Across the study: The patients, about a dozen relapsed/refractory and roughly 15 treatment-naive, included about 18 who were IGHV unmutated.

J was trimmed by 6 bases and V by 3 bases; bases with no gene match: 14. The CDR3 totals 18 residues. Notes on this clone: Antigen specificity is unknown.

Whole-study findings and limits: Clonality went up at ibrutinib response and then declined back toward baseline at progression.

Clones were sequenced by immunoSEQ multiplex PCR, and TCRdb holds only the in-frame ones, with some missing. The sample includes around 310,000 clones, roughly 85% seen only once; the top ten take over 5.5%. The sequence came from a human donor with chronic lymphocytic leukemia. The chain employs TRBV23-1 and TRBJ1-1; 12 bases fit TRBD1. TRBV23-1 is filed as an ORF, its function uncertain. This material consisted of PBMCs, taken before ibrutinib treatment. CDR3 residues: CASSQPEGQGAQKAEAFF. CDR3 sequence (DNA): TGCGCCAGCAGTCAGCCCGAGGGACAGGGGGCGCAAAAAGCTGAAGCTTTCTTT.